This entry concerns a single T cell receptor beta chain. The source of the sample is a study of blood T cell repertoires in COVID-19. Study background: Samples of COVID-19 (acute and convalescent) were obtained from the United States, Italy and Spain. The cDNA or gDNA used as material had been derived from T cells, B-cell-depleted T cells, or PBMCs.

The ends lost 0 bases at V and 6 bases at J; junction bases unmatched: 6. The germline V gene has CDR1 SGHRS and CDR2 YFSETQ. This CDR3 is built from 15 residues. Libraries were prepared by immunoSEQ multiplex PCR; TCRdb keeps only in-frame clonotypes and omits some of them. Of tens of thousands of clones listed, about 86% were seen once; the top ten hold 1.4%. This chain uses TRBV5-1 with TRBJ1-2; TRBD1 aligns across 9 bases. Sequencing was carried out using peripheral blood. The TCR originated in a woman aged 55-69 years with acute or convalescent COVID-19. The CDR3: CASSLGVGTGNGYTF. The CDR3 DNA sequence: TGCGCCAGCAGCTTGGGAGTCGGGACAGGGAATGGCTACACCTTC.